This T cell receptor beta chain was recorded in a study of cytotoxic CD8 clonotypes in ibrutinib-treated CLL. Broader study findings: Contraction or stability on treatment was seen for public clonotypes, which were uncommon. Clonality (at baseline) was higher than in age-matched healthy donors and tracked circulating CD8+ T-cell counts.

As regards this clone: What it binds is not known. An end of the junction does not agree with germline; a read error may underlie this.

Using immunoSEQ multiplex PCR, the repertoire was profiled, and TCRdb retains in-frame clones only, with some absent. The profile covers 300,000 to 400,000 clones, with 60% to 80% appearing a single time and roughly 6.3% taken by the ten largest. Germline CDR1 reads SGHRS; CDR2 reads YFSETQ. The CDR3 sequence is 15 residues long. This sample comprised PBMCs, obtained after 36 months of ibrutinib treatment. The V gene is TRBV5-1, the J gene TRBJ1-1; D might be TRBD1 (6 bases). The sequence came from a human donor with chronic lymphocytic leukemia. In DNA, the CDR3 is TGCGCCAGCAGCTTCGGACAGTCCCTGAAGACTGAAGCTTTCTTT. Translation: CASSFGQSLKTEAFF.